This T cell receptor beta chain was captured in a study of radiotherapy plus CTLA-4 blockade in lung cancer. This table comes from immunoSEQ multiplex PCR, and its TCRdb copy is limited to in-frame clones, with some not included. The profile shows 45,000 to 60,000 clones, roughly 77% of them singletons. V lost 5 bases to trimming and J lost 5 bases, with 12 bases between them. Germline-derived CDR1 and CDR2 are MNHEY and SMNVEV (reference sequence). The CDR3 loop spans 14 amino acids. The TCR originated in a human donor with non-small cell lung cancer who had a complete response to radiotherapy plus ipilimumab. The sample here was peripheral blood, taken from a patient treated with radiotherapy plus ipilimumab. The chain is built from TRBV27 and TRBJ2-2; a possible D gene is TRBD1 (6 bases). The CDR3 spells CASSPRQETGELFF. CDR3 coding DNA: TGTGCCAGCAGTCCCCGACAGGAAACCGGGGAGCTGTTTTTT.